These T cell receptor beta chains were read from a single sample in a study of Graves' ophthalmopathy and Graves' hyperthyroidism. TCRdb redid the calling of the multiplex PCR reads with MiXCR, one entry per CDR3 protein. The sample gives roughly 1.1 million distinct CDR3 sequences, about two fifths of which show up once; over 8.5% is in the top ten. The sequencing input was peripheral blood or thyroid tissue (not recorded which). The receptors were gathered from an adult man with Graves' hyperthyroidism. Each CDR3 is given with its conserved first and last residue. A D gene is named only where the DNA matches it firmly. Only part of the rows carry a size: once, few, many, or a class if the clone is expanded.

clone size: NA; V gene: TRBV6-1; J gene: TRBJ2-7; D gene: TRBD1; CDR3 DNA: TGTGCCAGCAGTGAATCAATTAGCCGGGACAGCCTTCTTGAGCAGTACTTC; CDR3 protein: CASSESISRDSLLEQYF
clone size: NA; V gene: TRBV7-6; J gene: TRBJ1-2; D gene: NA; CDR3 DNA: TGTGCCAGCAGCCCATTTCGGCCTGAGTATGGCTACACCTTC; CDR3 protein: CASSPFRPEYGYTF
clone size: few; V gene: TRBV7-3; J gene: TRBJ2-2; D gene: NA; CDR3 DNA: TGTGCCAGCAGCTTAATCGACGACGGCACAAGCAACCTCCCCGGGGAGCTGTTTTTT; CDR3 protein: CASSLIDDGTSNLPGELFF
clone size: many; V gene: TRBV6-5; J gene: TRBJ1-1; D gene: NA; CDR3 DNA: TGTGCCAGCAGTTATGGATCGGTGAACACTGAAGCTTTCTTT; CDR3 protein: CASSYGSVNTEAFF
clone size: many; V gene: TRBV7-7; J gene: TRBJ2-2; D gene: NA; CDR3 DNA: TGTGCCAGCAGCTTGGGCGGGACAACGAACACCGGGGAGCTGTTTTTT; CDR3 protein: CASSLGGTTNTGELFF
clone size: many; V gene: TRBV5-5; J gene: TRBJ2-2; D gene: TRBD2; CDR3 DNA: TGTGCCAGCAGCTCACCGCCTAGCGGGACGTTGGAGGAGCTGTTTTTT; CDR3 protein: CASSSPPSGTLEELFF
clone size: NA; V gene: TRBV18; J gene: TRBJ1-1; D gene: TRBD1; CDR3 DNA: TGTGCCAGCTCAACGCGACAGGGTACGGGCACTGAAGCTTTCTTT; CDR3 protein: CASSTRQGTGTEAFF
clone size: few; V gene: TRBV4-3; J gene: TRBJ2-7; D gene: NA; CDR3 DNA: TGCGCCAGCAGCCAAGGAGACACAGGATTTAGAGACGAGCAGTACTTC; CDR3 protein: CASSQGDTGFRDEQYF
clone size: few; V gene: TRBV9; J gene: TRBJ1-1; D gene: NA; CDR3 DNA: TGTGCCAGCATCCGGACCCTCTTTCCCACTGAAGCTTTCTTT; CDR3 protein: CASIRTLFPTEAFF
clone size: few; V gene: TRBV5-4; J gene: TRBJ2-7; D gene: NA; CDR3 DNA: TGTGCCAGCAGCCCCCAGAAGCATCGCGACGAGCAGTACTTC; CDR3 protein: CASSPQKHRDEQYF
clone size: few; V gene: TRBV10-3; J gene: TRBJ1-6; D gene: TRBD1; CDR3 DNA: TGTGCCATCAGTGAGGGGACAGGGGGTTCACCCCTCCACTTT; CDR3 protein: CAISEGTGGSPLHF
clone size: few; V gene: TRBV4-3; J gene: TRBJ2-7; D gene: NA; CDR3 DNA: TGCGCCAGCAGCCAAGATTGGACCGTCTCCTACGAGCAGTACTTC; CDR3 protein: CASSQDWTVSYEQYF
clone size: NA; V gene: TRBV15; J gene: TRBJ2-5; D gene: TRBD2; CDR3 DNA: TGTGCCACCAGCAGAGGTAGCGGGAGCCCGCCTAGGGAGACCCAGTACTTC; CDR3 protein: CATSRGSGSPPRETQYF
clone size: NA; V gene: TRBV12-3/TRBV12-4; J gene: TRBJ1-2; D gene: NA; CDR3 DNA: TGTGCCACGGGGTCAGGGACGAGCATGTATGGCTACACCTTC; CDR3 protein: CATGSGTSMYGYTF
clone size: NA; V gene: TRBV27; J gene: TRBJ2-7; D gene: TRBD1; CDR3 DNA: TGTGCCAGCGCGGGACAGGGCTTTTACGAGCAGTACTTC; CDR3 protein: CASAGQGFYEQYF
clone size: many; V gene: TRBV20-1; J gene: TRBJ1-5; D gene: NA; CDR3 DNA: TGCAGTGCTAGACATCTGCGGGATCAGCCCCAGCATTTT; CDR3 protein: CSARHLRDQPQHF
clone size: NA; V gene: TRBV12-3/TRBV12-4; J gene: TRBJ2-7; D gene: NA; CDR3 DNA: TGTGCCAGCAGTTTAATCCACTACGAGCAGTACTTC; CDR3 protein: CASSLIHYEQYF
clone size: NA; V gene: TRBV29-1; J gene: TRBJ1-4; D gene: NA; CDR3 DNA: TGCAGCGTTGAAGATGGCAGGGAACTGTTTTTT; CDR3 protein: CSVEDGRELFF
clone size: few; V gene: TRBV25-1; J gene: TRBJ2-7; D gene: NA; CDR3 DNA: TGTGCCAGCGCCGGGACGCAGTCCTACGAGCAGTACTTC; CDR3 protein: CASAGTQSYEQYF
clone size: many; V gene: TRBV24-1; J gene: TRBJ2-5; D gene: TRBD1; CDR3 DNA: TGTGCCACCAGTGACCCGGACAGGGAGTACCAAGAGACCCAGTACTTC; CDR3 protein: CATSDPDREYQETQYF
clone size: many; V gene: TRBV7-2; J gene: TRBJ1-2; D gene: TRBD1; CDR3 DNA: TGTGCCAGCAGCTTAGACTACAGGGGAGCGGGCGGCTACACCTTC; CDR3 protein: CASSLDYRGAGGYTF
clone size: few; V gene: TRBV15; J gene: TRBJ1-5; D gene: NA; CDR3 DNA: TGTGCCACCAGCAGACCTGACGGTAGCAATCAGCCCCAGCATTTT; CDR3 protein: CATSRPDGSNQPQHF
clone size: few; V gene: TRBV11-3; J gene: TRBJ1-2; D gene: NA; CDR3 DNA: TGTGCCAGCAGCTTAAGCCCCTCGGCAGGGAATGGCTACACCTTC; CDR3 protein: CASSLSPSAGNGYTF
clone size: many; V gene: TRBV11-2; J gene: TRBJ1-6; D gene: NA; CDR3 DNA: TGTGCCAGCAGCCGCGGACCTGCCGATTCACCCCTCCACTTT; CDR3 protein: CASSRGPADSPLHF
clone size: many; V gene: TRBV20-1; J gene: TRBJ1-1; D gene: NA; CDR3 DNA: TGCAGTGCTAGGGACGACCTGACCGAAGCTTTCTTT; CDR3 protein: CSARDDLTEAFF
clone size: NA; V gene: TRBV10-3; J gene: TRBJ1-5; D gene: NA; CDR3 DNA: NA; CDR3 protein: CAICSASLGVSNQPQHF
clone size: NA; V gene: TRBV2; J gene: TRBJ1-4; D gene: NA; CDR3 DNA: TGTGCCAGCAGTGAAGGTTTTGTGATGGGAAAACTGTTTTTT; CDR3 protein: CASSEGFVMGKLFF
clone size: many; V gene: TRBV7-9; J gene: TRBJ1-2; D gene: NA; CDR3 DNA: TGTGCCAGCAGCGCCCCTCTGGGCAGGTTCAACTATGGCTACACCTTC; CDR3 protein: CASSAPLGRFNYGYTF
clone size: many; V gene: TRBV14; J gene: TRBJ1-4; D gene: NA; CDR3 DNA: TGTGCCAGCAGCCAACGTCTCGGTGGCAGTGAAAAACTGTTTTTT; CDR3 protein: CASSQRLGGSEKLFF
clone size: NA; V gene: TRBV7-9; J gene: TRBJ2-2; D gene: TRBD1; CDR3 DNA: TGTGCCAGCAGCTTTCCCGGGACAGCGAACACCGGGGAGCTGTTTTTT; CDR3 protein: CASSFPGTANTGELFF
clone size: NA; V gene: TRBV15; J gene: TRBJ2-5; D gene: NA; CDR3 DNA: TGTGCCACCAGCAGAGTAGCAGAAACCTACCAAGAGACCCAGTACTTC; CDR3 protein: CATSRVAETYQETQYF
clone size: many; V gene: TRBV12-3/TRBV12-4; J gene: TRBJ1-1; D gene: NA; CDR3 DNA: TGTGCCAGCACTCGGCCAGAGGTGGCGAACACTGAAGCTTTCTTT; CDR3 protein: CASTRPEVANTEAFF
clone size: NA; V gene: TRBV20-1; J gene: TRBJ2-7; D gene: TRBD1; CDR3 DNA: TGCAGTGCTAGGCAGGTCGGGACAGGCACCTACGAGCAGTACTTC; CDR3 protein: CSARQVGTGTYEQYF
clone size: many; V gene: TRBV29-1; J gene: TRBJ2-7; D gene: NA; CDR3 DNA: TGCAGCGTTGTTCATCCGACTGACGCCTACGAGCAGTACTTC; CDR3 protein: CSVVHPTDAYEQYF
clone size: many; V gene: TRBV19; J gene: TRBJ1-1; D gene: NA; CDR3 DNA: TGTGCCAGTAGTCCGGCCACCCACACTGAAGCTTTCTTT; CDR3 protein: CASSPATHTEAFF